The source of this T cell receptor (beta chain) is a study of cytomegalovirus exposure and HLA in healthy donors (dated by TCRdb to about 2017). Context from the whole study: An earlier analysis of around 600 of the donors reported 250 to 300 Gb of sequence data and approximately 110 million unique TCR beta sequences from 150 million to 200 million T cells. An early release covering about 600 HLA-typed donors comprised around 300 gigabases of sequencing data and around 85 million unique TCR sequences. The genetic ancestry cluster associated with self-reported Caucasian donors included 80% to 90% of the 398 genotyped donors. The study was designed to test whether signatures of past pathogen exposure could be identified by cataloging public T cell receptors. The T cell repertoires of around 670 subjects were profiled by immunosequencing and related to cytomegalovirus serostatus. A separate validation cohort of roughly 120 different subjects was used in addition to the roughly 670-subject first cohort. High-throughput TCR immunosequencing, statistical association of individual TCRs with disease status, and machine learning were combined to predict cytomegalovirus infection status. A later analysis re-analyzed previously published TCR beta repertoires from approximately 700 donors and added high-resolution HLA genotyping to study TCR occurrence patterns. The later analysis used no new phenotypic data to find candidate immune exposures, relying instead on TCR beta sequences and their occurrence across donors. An earlier analysis of around 640 of the donors used high-throughput TCR beta sequencing to judge whether each TCR beta V gene segment behaved as functional or pseudogenic. Donor age, sex, ethnicity and CMV serostatus were compiled together with the repertoire data. Genome-wide SNP genotypes for about three fifths of the roughly 670 donors were used in a later genetic analysis, which treated that subset as a discovery cohort. All discovery cohort repertoires had been generated using a single sequencing platform. HLA typing covered class I and class II loci at four-digit resolution. The number of typed donors differed by locus: roughly 629-630 for A, B, C, DRB1 and DQB1; approximately 530 for DQA1; 606 for DPA1; and approximately 450 for DPB1. Several DR-DQ haplotypes were handled as single units for association and clustering because linkage in the cohort was strong. Among around 400 genotyped donors of the cohort, an average of approximately 240,000 unique TCR beta nucleotide sequences was sequenced per donor, of which 15% to 20% were non-productive. Results the study describes overall, beyond this receptor: In a later analysis, most CMV-associated TCR beta chains were found to appear HLA-restricted, with HLA associations seemingly driven largely by CMV exposure. Because counts were too low, roughly 16 rarely observed V segments, including chromosome 9 orphons, were left out of the earlier analysis of some 600 of the donors. The only immune exposure information available for the cohort was CMV serostatus. In an earlier analysis of some 640 of the donors, most TCR beta V segments were observed in productive rearrangements about 90% or about 30% of the time, broadly matching IMGT annotations. A cluster of highly shared sequence variants was judged likely to be a technical artifact of the sequencing pipeline. In a later genetic analysis, fewer N-insertions in productive TCRs were reported among donors in an Asian-associated ancestry cluster than the approximately 710-donor mean. A further reported finding was that TCR beta sequences accurately predicted the HLA-A and HLA-B alleles for most subjects in the first cohort. It was suggested by the authors that the approach could potentially be generalized to other disease states and immunological phenotypes. Strong co-occurrence of HLA alleles, especially DR and DQ, made assigning TCR associations to individual alleles difficult. A later genetic analysis associated a missense DCLRE1C variant with V-gene and J-gene trimming of TCR beta chains, and an independent cohort replicated the association. Correlated functional status among segregating V segments might be attributable to linkage disequilibrium, but an unknown experimental factor could not be ruled out. Compared with equally common non-associated chains, HLA-associated TCR beta chains in a later analysis were more clonally expanded and had lower generation probabilities. In the study, 150 to 200 TCR beta chains were listed as associated with cytomegalovirus. Cytomegalovirus status was reported to be diagnosed by the classifier with high specificity and sensitivity in both the original and validation cohorts. A later analysis reported that several top co-occurrence clusters appeared linked to parvovirus B19, influenza, CMV and Epstein-Barr virus. This cohort had only TCR beta chains sequenced, and the lack of alpha or paired-chain data limited which features could be detected. A later analysis found that TCR association rates varied across HLA loci, with DRB1 alleles showing the most associated TCRs and HLA-C alleles the fewest. Roughly uniform sequencing depth across donors was assumed in presence/absence analyses, although this assumption may not hold. Because HLA typing was unavailable for some donors at each locus, only the typed subset was used in association tests. In a later analysis, 15,000 to 20,000 TCR beta sequences were associated with specific HLA alleles at a false discovery rate of 0.05. Across donors, most TCR sequences were observed very rarely, whereas some public TCRs were present in many individuals. In vitro tests confirmed that a few of the cytomegalovirus-associated TCR beta chains recognize cytomegalovirus antigens.

In the case of this clone: Its binding antigen is unknown.

The cohort consisted of more than 650 healthy bone marrow donors. Cohort members were all nominally healthy when sampled, although unrecorded immune exposures were likely present. The donor tested CMV seropositive, placing the donor among the 289 seropositive members of the cohort. A peripheral blood sample was provided by each donor, and peripheral blood mononuclear cells were used for TCR beta sequencing. The Qiagen DNeasy Blood Extraction Kit was used to extract genomic DNA from the blood cell samples. The library was generated by the immunoSEQ multiplex PCR assay. For the multiplex PCR, a mixture combining 60 forward primers for TCR Vbeta segments and 13 reverse primers for TCR Jbeta segments was used. The CDR3 region of rearranged TCR beta genes was amplified from genomic DNA by a multiplex PCR assay. Amplified TCR beta libraries were sequenced as 87-base-pair reads on the Illumina HiSeq System. The study's processing was this. A later analysis tallied around 80 million unique TCR beta chains across the 666 repertoires, and approximately 12 million of those chains were shared by two or more donors. Raw reads were error-corrected and collapsed into unique sequences by a nearest-neighbor algorithm in which closely related sequences were merged to remove PCR and sequencing errors. To assign V, D and J gene segments, CDR3 sequences were aligned to IMGT reference sequences. For a sequence to be retained, a match of at least six nucleotides was required to both a V gene segment and a J gene segment. A rearrangement counted as productive if the CDR3 had no stop codons and remained in frame with V and J, and every other rearrangement counted as non-productive. CDR3 was defined according to IMGT convention as the region running from the second conserved V-encoded cysteine to the conserved J-encoded phenylalanine. Sequences without an unambiguous match to a single V gene segment were excluded from the earlier analysis of several hundred of the donors. In an earlier analysis of a few hundred of the donors, V segments were called functional above 56.7% productive rearrangements and were called segregating when the between-donor standard deviation exceeded 5%. A statistical classification framework was developed to diagnose cytomegalovirus status using the catalog of TCR beta chain sequences. V and J gene assignment, in a later analysis, came from comparing TCR nucleotide sequences with IMGT/GENE-DB human TR gene sequences. A later analysis assigned CDR3 sequences and most-parsimonious VDJ recombination scenarios with the TCRdist pipeline. A later analysis defined each TCR beta chain by its CDR3 amino acid sequence plus V-gene family, and excluded reads lacking a unique V-gene family. A later analysis removed 550 to 700 highly shared, low-generation-probability nucleotide sequences to deal with suspected cross-contamination and a sequencing artifact. A later analysis calculated a clonal expansion index for each public chain from normalized within-repertoire ranks of inferred template counts. In a later analysis, generation probabilities were computed with a VDJ recombination model fitted to out-of-frame rearrangements, and the resulting probabilities were checked against IGoR. Hypergeometric tests were used in a later analysis to score TCR-TCR, TCR-HLA and TCR-CMV co-occurrence, with a repertoire-size bias correction applied to the TCR pairs. In a later analysis, false discovery rates were estimated by permuting HLA or CMV assignments 20 times. In a later analysis, co-occurring TCRs were grouped with DBSCAN, and TCRdist sequence similarity was added when clustering was performed within HLA-allele-positive subsets. Repertoires with fewer than 30,000 or more than 120,000 public chains were left out of co-occurrence clustering, as were four to six repertoires with anomalous nucleotide sharing. TCRdb obtained this table from immuneACCESS and retained in-frame rearrangements with V and J assigned. These tables miss some clones; where compared with another copy, unresolved V genes account for less than half of the shortfall, and the remainder is unexplained. V and J calls and clone size come straight from that table; D and trimming were deduced from the DNA. For this sample, the table gives 45,000 to 55,000 clones. Clones ranked in the top ten supply approximately 9.9% of the sample.

Input material: PBMCs. The clonotype was recovered from a woman between 45 and 60 years old in good health and CMV-seropositive.

The DNA sequence is given as TGTGCCAGCAGCTCACCGGACAAGGCGTACTATGGCTACACCTTC. Its translation is CASSSPDKAYYGYTF. Recombination linked TRBV11-1 to TRBJ1-2, and perhaps TRBD1 as D gene, on 5 matching bases. V and J are truncated by 4 bases and 3 bases respectively, leaving an intervening sequence of 15 bases. The CDR3, cysteine through phenylalanine, is 15 amino acids long. Solely the CDR3 DNA is kept, with 45 bases framed from the first base. From the germline V gene (reference sequence), CDR1 is SGHAT and CDR2 is FQDESV.